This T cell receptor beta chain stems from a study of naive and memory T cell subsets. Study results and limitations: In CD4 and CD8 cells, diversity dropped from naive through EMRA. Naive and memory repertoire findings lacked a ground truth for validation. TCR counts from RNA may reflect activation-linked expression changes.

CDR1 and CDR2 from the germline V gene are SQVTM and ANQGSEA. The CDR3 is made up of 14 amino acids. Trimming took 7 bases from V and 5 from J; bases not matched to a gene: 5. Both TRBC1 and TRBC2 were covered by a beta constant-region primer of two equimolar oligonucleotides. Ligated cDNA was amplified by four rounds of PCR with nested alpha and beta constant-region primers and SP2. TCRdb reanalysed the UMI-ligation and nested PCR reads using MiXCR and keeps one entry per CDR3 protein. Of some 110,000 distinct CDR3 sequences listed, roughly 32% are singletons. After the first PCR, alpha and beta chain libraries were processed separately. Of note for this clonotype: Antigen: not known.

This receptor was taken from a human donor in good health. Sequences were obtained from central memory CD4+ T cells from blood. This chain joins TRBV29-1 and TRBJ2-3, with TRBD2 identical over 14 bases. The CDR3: CSGTSGRLKDTQYF. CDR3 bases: TGCAGCGGGACTAGCGGGAGGCTGAAAGATACGCAGTATTTT.